Each of the 9 T cell receptor beta chains below was sequenced from the same sample in a study of radiotherapy plus CTLA-4 blockade in lung cancer. TCRdb keeps only in-frame clones here, not all; method: immunoSEQ multiplex PCR. The data hold roughly 42,000 clones, with more than 75% observed a single time. The specimen was peripheral blood, collected from a patient treated with radiotherapy plus ipilimumab. These receptors all stem from a human donor with non-small cell lung cancer that progressed on radiotherapy plus ipilimumab.

The rearrangement links TRBV2 to TRBJ2-5, with D maybe TRBD1 (6 bases). This CDR3 spans 15 amino acids. The germline V and J ends were trimmed by 6 bases and 1 base, with 15 bases remaining between them. The germline V gene encodes CDR1 SNHLY and CDR2 FYNNEI. The CDR3 DNA reads TGTGCCAGCAGGGGGGCTCTCGGGCGCCAAGAGACCCAGTACTTC. Amino acids: CASRGALGRQETQYF.

This clone has a handful of counts. V is TRBV4-1 and J is TRBJ2-2, with D possibly being TRBD2 (5 bases). V dropped 8 bases and J dropped 4 bases, with 14 bases sitting between them. Germline V CDR1 and CDR2: MGHRA, YSYEKL. This CDR3 comprises 14 residues. Here the CDR3 reads CASRAGLPTGELFF. CDR3 nucleotide sequence: TGCGCCAGCCGAGCCGGACTCCCCACCGGGGAGCTGTTTTTT.

This chain connects TRBV5-8 to TRBJ1-2; weak D call: TRBD1 (5 bases). The CDR3 totals 16 residues. Deletions cut 0 bases from V and 7 bases from J, with 19 bases between. CDR1 is SGHTS, CDR2 YDEGEE, per germline. CDR3: CASSLEGPRREVGYTF. CDR3 coding DNA: TGTGCCAGCAGCTTGGAAGGGCCGCGCAGGGAGGTTGGCTACACCTTC.

The chain links TRBV13 to TRBJ2-1; D possibly corresponds to TRBD2 (6 bases). Looked up from germline, CDR1 is PRHDT and CDR2 is FYEKMQ (reference sequence). Trimming removed 0 bases at V and 5 bases at J, with 11 bases between. The CDR3 extends over 15 amino acids. The CDR3 coding sequence is TGTGCCAGCAGCTTAGGGTTCCCTAGCGACAATGAGCAGTTCTTC. Its protein product is CASSLGFPSDNEQFF. Drawing the rest from reference TRBV13 and TRBJ2-1, the complete variable domain is AAGVIQSPRHLIKEKRETATLKCYPIPRHDTVYWYQQGPGQDPQFLISFYEKMQSDKGSIPDRFSAQQFSDYHSELNMSSLELGDSALYFCASSLGFPSDNEQFFGPGTRLTVL.

The V and J genes are TRBV7-2 and TRBJ1-2, with 9 bases that match TRBD1. After removal of 4 bases from V and 10 bases from J, the junction contained 7 bases not matched to a gene. CDR1 is SGHTA and CDR2 is FQGNSA in the germline V gene. The CDR3 extends over 13 amino acids. The CDR3 here is CASSSGTGNLYTF. DNA for the CDR3: TGTGCCAGCAGCTCCGGGACAGGGAACCTCTACACCTTC.

The chain joins TRBV27 to TRBJ1-1; D is uncertain. This CDR3 has 13 residues. Trimming took off 7 bases at V and 4 bases at J, with 13 bases between the two ends. Germline CDR1 is MNHEY and CDR2 is SMNVEV (reference sequence). The DNA for the CDR3 is TGTGCCAGCACCCCTAGACTGGGCACTGAAGCTTTCTTT. Translating gives CASTPRLGTEAFF.

V and J are TRBV9 and TRBJ2-4; TRBD1 agrees at 8 bases. V shed 0 bases and J 6 bases; nucleotides not matched to a gene: 5. The CDR3 totals 15 residues. CDR1 is SGDLS and CDR2 is YYNGEE in the germline V gene. The DNA for the CDR3 is TGTGCCAGCAGCGTAGGACAGGGGCGAGGAAACATTCAGTACTTC. Translation: CASSVGQGRGNIQYF. Supplemented by reference TRBV9 and TRBJ2-4, the full variable domain reads DSGVTQTPKHLITATGQRVTLRCSPRSGDLSVYWYQQSLDQGLQFLIQYYNGEERAKGNILERFSAQQFPDLHSELNLSSLELGDSALYFCASSVGQGRGNIQYFGAGTRLSVL.

The chain carries TRBV10-1 and TRBJ2-1; TRBD1 is a possible D gene (5 bases). CDR3 length: 14 residues. CDR1 WNHNN and CDR2 SYGVQD come from the germline V gene (reference sequence). V was pared by 4 bases and J by 0 bases, with 7 bases between. The CDR3 loop is CASSGQISYNEQFF. The DNA of the CDR3 is TGCGCCAGCAGTGGACAGATCTCCTACAATGAGCAGTTCTTC.

The chain recombines TRBV11-2 with TRBJ2-1; 7 bases align to TRBD1. There are 15 residues in the CDR3. Germline V gives CDR1 SGHAT, CDR2 FQNNGV. J lost 6 bases, V lost 4 bases, and 9 bases had no gene match. CDR3 amino acids: CASSSGRPGGNEQFF. CDR3 bases: TGTGCCAGCAGCTCGGGAAGGCCAGGGGGCAATGAGCAGTTCTTC.